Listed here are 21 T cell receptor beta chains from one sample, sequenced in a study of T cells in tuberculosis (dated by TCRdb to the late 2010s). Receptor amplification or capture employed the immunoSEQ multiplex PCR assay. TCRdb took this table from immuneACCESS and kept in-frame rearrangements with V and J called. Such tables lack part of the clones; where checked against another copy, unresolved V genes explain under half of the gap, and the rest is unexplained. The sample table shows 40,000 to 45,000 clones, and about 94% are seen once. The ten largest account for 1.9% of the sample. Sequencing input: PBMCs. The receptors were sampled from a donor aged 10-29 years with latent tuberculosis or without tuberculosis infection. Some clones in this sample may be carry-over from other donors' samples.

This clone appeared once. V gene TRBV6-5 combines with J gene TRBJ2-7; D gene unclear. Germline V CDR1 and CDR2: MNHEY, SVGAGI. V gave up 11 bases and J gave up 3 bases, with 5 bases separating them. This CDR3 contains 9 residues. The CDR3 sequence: CAAHYEQYF. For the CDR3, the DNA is TGTGCCGCGCACTACGAGCAGTACTTC.

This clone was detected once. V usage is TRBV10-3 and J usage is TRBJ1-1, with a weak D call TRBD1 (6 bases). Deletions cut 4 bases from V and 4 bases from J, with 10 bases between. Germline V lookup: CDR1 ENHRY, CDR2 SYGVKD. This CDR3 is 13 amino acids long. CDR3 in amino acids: CAISGTGSTEAFF. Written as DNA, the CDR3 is TGTGCCATCAGTGGAACAGGGAGCACTGAAGCTTTCTTT.

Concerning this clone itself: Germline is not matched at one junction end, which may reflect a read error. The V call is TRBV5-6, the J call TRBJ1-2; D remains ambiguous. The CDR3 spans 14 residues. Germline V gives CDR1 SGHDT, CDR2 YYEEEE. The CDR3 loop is CASAGPDSNYGYTF. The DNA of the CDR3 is TGCGCCAGCGCCGGCCCGGACTCAAACTATGGCTACACCTTC.

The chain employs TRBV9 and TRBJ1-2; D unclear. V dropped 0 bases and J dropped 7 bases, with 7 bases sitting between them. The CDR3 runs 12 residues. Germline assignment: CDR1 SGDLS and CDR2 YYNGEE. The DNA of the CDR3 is TGTGCCAGCAGCGTAGCTACGTTTGGCTACACCTTC. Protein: CASSVATFGYTF.

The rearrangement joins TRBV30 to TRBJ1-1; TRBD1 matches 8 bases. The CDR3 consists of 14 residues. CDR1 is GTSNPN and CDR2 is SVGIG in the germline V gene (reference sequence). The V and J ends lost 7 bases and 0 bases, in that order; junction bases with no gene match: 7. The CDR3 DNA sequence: TGTGCCTCACGGGACAGGCCTATGAACACTGAAGCTTTCTTT. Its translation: CASRDRPMNTEAFF.

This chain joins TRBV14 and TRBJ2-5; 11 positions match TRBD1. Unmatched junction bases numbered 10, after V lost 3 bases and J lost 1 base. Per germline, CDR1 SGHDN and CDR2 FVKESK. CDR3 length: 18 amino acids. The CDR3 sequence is CASSHSMDRGRPQETQYF. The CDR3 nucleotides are TGTGCCAGCAGCCACTCGATGGACAGGGGGCGCCCCCAAGAGACCCAGTACTTC. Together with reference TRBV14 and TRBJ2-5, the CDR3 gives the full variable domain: EAGVTQFPSHSVIEKGQTVTLRCDPISGHDNLYWYRRVMGKEIKFLLHFVKESKQDESGMPNNRFLAERTGGTYSTLKVQPAELEDSGVYFCASSHSMDRGRPQETQYFGPGTRLLVL.

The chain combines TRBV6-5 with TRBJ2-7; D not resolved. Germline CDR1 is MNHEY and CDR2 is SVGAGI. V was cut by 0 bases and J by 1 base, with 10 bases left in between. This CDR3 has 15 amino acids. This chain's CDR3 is CASSYSISRSYEQYF. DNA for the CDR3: TGTGCCAGCAGTTACTCGATATCCAGGTCCTACGAGCAGTACTTC.

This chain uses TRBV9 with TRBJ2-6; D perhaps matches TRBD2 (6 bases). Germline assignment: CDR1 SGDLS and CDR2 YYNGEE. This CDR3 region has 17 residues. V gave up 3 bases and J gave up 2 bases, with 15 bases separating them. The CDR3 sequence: CASSATRRGPGANVLTF. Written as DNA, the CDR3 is TGTGCCAGCAGCGCCACAAGGAGGGGCCCTGGGGCCAACGTCCTGACTTTC.

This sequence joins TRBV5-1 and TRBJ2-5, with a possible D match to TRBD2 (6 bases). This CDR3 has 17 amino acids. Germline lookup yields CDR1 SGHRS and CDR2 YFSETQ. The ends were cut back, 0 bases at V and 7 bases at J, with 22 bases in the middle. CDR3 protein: CASSLEVRFGGEGTQYF. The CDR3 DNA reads TGCGCCAGCAGCTTGGAGGTTCGCTTCGGGGGTGAGGGGACCCAGTACTTC.

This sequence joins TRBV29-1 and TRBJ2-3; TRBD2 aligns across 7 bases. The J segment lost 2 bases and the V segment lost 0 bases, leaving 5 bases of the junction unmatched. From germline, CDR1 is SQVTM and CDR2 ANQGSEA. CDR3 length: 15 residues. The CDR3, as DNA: TGCAGCGTTGAAGATCGGGGGAGGGCCACAGATACGCAGTATTTT. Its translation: CSVEDRGRATDTQYF.

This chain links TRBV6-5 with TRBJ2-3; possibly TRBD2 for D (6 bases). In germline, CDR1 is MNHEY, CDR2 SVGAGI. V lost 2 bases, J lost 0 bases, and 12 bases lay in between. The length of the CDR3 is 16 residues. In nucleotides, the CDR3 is TGTGCCAGCAGTTACACAGTAGCGGCTAGCACAGATACGCAGTATTTT. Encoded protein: CASSYTVAASTDTQYF.

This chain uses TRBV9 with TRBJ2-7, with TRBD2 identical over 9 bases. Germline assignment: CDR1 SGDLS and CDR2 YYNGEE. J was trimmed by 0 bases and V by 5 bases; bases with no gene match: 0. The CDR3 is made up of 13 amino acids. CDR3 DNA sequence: TGTGCCAGCAGTAGCGGGAGCTCCTACGAGCAGTACTTC. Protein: CASSSGSSYEQYF.

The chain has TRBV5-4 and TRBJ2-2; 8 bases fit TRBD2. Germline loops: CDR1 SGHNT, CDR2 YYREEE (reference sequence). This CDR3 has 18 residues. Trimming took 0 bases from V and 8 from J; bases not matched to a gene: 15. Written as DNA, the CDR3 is TGTGCCAGCAGCTTGGATTCGTGGCTAGCGGGTGCGGCGGGGGAGCTGTTTTTT. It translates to CASSLDSWLAGAAGELFF.

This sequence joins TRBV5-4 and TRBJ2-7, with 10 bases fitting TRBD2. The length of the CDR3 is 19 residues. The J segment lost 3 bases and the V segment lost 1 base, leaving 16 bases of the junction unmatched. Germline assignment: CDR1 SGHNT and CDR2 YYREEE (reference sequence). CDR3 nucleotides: TGTGCCAGCAGCTTGCAGCCCCTTACTCCTAGCGGGGGTCTCTACGAGCAGTACTTC. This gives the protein CASSLQPLTPSGGLYEQYF.

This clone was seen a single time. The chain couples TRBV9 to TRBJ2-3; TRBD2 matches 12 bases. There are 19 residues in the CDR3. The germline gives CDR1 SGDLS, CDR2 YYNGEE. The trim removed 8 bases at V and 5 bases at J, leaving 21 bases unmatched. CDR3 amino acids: CASTLGGSLAGGSRDTQYF. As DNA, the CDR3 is TGTGCCAGTACCCTAGGAGGGAGTCTAGCGGGAGGGTCGAGAGATACGCAGTATTTT.

CDR3 nucleotides: TGTGCCTGGAGTGTACTTCGACGCGGCTCCTACGAGCAGTACTTC. Protein sequence: CAWSVLRRGSYEQYF. The gene calls are TRBV30 and TRBJ2-7; unclear D gene. Germline values: CDR1 GTSNPN, CDR2 SVGIG (reference sequence). CDR3 length: 15 residues. Trimming took off 0 bases at V and 0 bases at J, with 12 bases between the two ends.

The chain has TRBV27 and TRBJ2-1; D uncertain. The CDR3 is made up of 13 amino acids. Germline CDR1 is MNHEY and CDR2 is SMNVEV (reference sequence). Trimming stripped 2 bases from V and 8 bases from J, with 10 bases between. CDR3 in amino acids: CASSLTERYEQFF. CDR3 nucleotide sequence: TGTGCCAGCAGTTTAACAGAACGCTATGAGCAGTTCTTC.

In DNA form, the CDR3 reads TGTGCCAGCAGCGTAGAACCAGGGGGCTTCACAGATACGCAGTATTTT. It is translated as CASSVEPGGFTDTQYF. This chain connects TRBV9 to TRBJ2-3; TRBD1 aligns across 8 bases. Trimming took 0 bases from V and 2 from J; bases not matched to a gene: 5. Germline CDR1 SGDLS, CDR2 YYNGEE. CDR3 size: 16 residues.

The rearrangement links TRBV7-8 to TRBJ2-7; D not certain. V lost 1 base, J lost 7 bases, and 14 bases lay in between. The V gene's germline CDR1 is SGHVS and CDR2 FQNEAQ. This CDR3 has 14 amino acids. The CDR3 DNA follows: TGTGCCAGCAGCTTAGTATTGTCGGTAGAGGAGCAGTACTTC. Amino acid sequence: CASSLVLSVEEQYF.

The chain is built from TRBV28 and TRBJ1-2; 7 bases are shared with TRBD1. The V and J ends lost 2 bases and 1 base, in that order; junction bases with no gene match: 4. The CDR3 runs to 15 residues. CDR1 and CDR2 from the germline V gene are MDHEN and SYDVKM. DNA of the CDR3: TGTGCCAGCAGTTTAGTAGGGGGCCTTAACTATGGCTACACCTTC. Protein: CASSLVGGLNYGYTF.

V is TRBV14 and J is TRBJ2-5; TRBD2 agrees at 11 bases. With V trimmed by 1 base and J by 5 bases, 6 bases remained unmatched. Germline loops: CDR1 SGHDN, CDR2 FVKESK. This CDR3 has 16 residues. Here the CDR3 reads CASSQGSGRAVETQYF. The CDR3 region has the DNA TGTGCCAGCAGCCAAGGTAGCGGGAGGGCCGTCGAGACCCAGTACTTC.